The text below deals with one T cell receptor beta chain. Its antigen is not known. Method: immunoSEQ multiplex PCR; TCRdb's copy keeps in-frame clones and lacks some. The sample lists tens of thousands of clones, approximately 95% occurring once. This specimen comes from a study of graft-versus-host responses after intestinal transplantation. Study overall: Multivisceral, liver-intestinal, or isolated intestinal grafts went to recipients.

Findings and caveats of the study: Investigators detected GvH clones in recipient marrow, with some emerging earlier in ileum or blood. Circulating GvH clone levels at their peak were associated with HvG declines (early post-transplant).

The material was unstimulated CD8+ T cells sorted from spleen or lymph node cells, obtained before transplant. The TCR comes from a human donor who was the organ donor for an intestinal transplant.

The CDR3: CASSESTTGNSPLHF. The CDR3, as DNA: TGTGCCAGCAGTGAATCCACGACAGGGAATTCACCCCTCCACTTT. This sequence joins TRBV25-1 and TRBJ1-6; the match to TRBD1 covers 7 bases. V trimming: 1 base; J trimming: 7 bases; junction bases outside the gene matches: 4. Germline V gene sequence: CDR1 MGHDK, CDR2 SYGVNS. The CDR3 extends over 15 amino acids.